Listed below are T cell receptor beta chains from one sample, sequenced in a study of blood T cell repertoires in COVID-19. Repertoires were generated with immunoSEQ multiplex PCR, while TCRdb's copy carries only in-frame clones and drops some. The table records approximately 390,000 clones, roughly 87% of them present only once. The sequenced material came from PBMCs or T cells enriched from blood (not recorded which). These receptors came from a woman aged 40 to 50 with acute COVID-19. CDR3s include the opening cysteine and the closing phenylalanine or tryptophan. The D gene is left open where the match is weak. Size values are once, few and many counts, or a class for expanded clones, and some rows have none.

.	TRBV5-6	TRBJ1-1	.	TGTGCCAGCAGCTTTGTCGTGAACACTGAAGCTTTCTTT	CASSFVVNTEAFF
.	TRBV28	TRBJ1-5	.	TGTGCCAGCAGTTTAGGGGGGGGGAATCAGCCCCAGCATTTT	CASSLGGGNQPQHF
TRBD2	TRBV5-6	TRBJ2-3	.	TGTGCCAGCAGCTTCGGGACTAGCACTTTCGATACGCAGTATTTT	CASSFGTSTFDTQYF
TRBD1	TRBV3-1/TRBV3-2	TRBJ2-1	.	TGTGCCAGCAGCCAAGATCAGGGGGACCCCATCTCCTACAATGAGCAGTTCTTC	CASSQDQGDPISYNEQFF
.	TRBV6-1	TRBJ1-2	.	TGTGCCAGCAGTGAATGGGGGAGGGGGAGCGGCTACACCTTC	CASSEWGRGSGYTF
TRBD2	TRBV3-1/TRBV3-2	TRBJ2-3	.	TGTGCCAGCAGCCTCCGGGGGGGCAGGGCAGATACGCAGTATTTT	CASSLRGGRADTQYF
.	TRBV25-1	TRBJ1-4	.	TGTGCCAGCAGTCCTCAGGGTGTCGAAAAACTGTTTTTT	CASSPQGVEKLFF
TRBD2	TRBV27	TRBJ2-1	.	TGTGCCAGCGGGCAGACTAGCGGGGGGGTCAATGAGCAGTTCTTC	CASGQTSGGVNEQFF
TRBD1	TRBV2	TRBJ1-1	.	TGTGCCAGCAGTGTTGTGACAGGGCTGGCTGAAGCTTTCTTT	CASSVVTGLAEAFF
TRBD1	TRBV7-9	TRBJ1-6	.	TGTGCCAGCAGCCCCGGGACAGGGCATTATTCACCCCTCCACTTT	CASSPGTGHYSPLHF
.	TRBV18	TRBJ2-7	.	TGTGCCAGCTCACCACGAGACAGGACCTACGAGCAGTACTTC	CASSPRDRTYEQYF
.	TRBV6-5	TRBJ2-2	.	TGTGCCAGCGCGAGGTTTAACACCGGGGAGCTGTTTTTT	CASARFNTGELFF
.	TRBV5-1	TRBJ2-1	.	TGCGCCAGCAGCCTCCCGGACAGGAGGGGCTACAATGAGCAGTTCTTC	CASSLPDRRGYNEQFF
TRBD1	TRBV3-1/TRBV3-2	TRBJ1-1	.	TGTGCCAGCAGCCAAGATCTTGAGGGACAGAGGGTAGCTTTCTTT	CASSQDLEGQRVAFF
.	TRBV27	TRBJ1-5	.	TGTGCCAGCAGTTTATATCCCCCCCCAGGGAGCAATCAGCCCCAGCATTTT	CASSLYPPPGSNQPQHF
.	TRBV6-4	TRBJ2-2	.	TGTGCCAGCAGTGTAGGGGGATTTGGCACCGGGGAGCTGTTTTTT	CASSVGGFGTGELFF
.	TRBV15	TRBJ2-5	.	TGTGCCACCAGCCGGGGGTATAAAGAGACCCAGTACTTC	CATSRGYKETQYF
.	TRBV21-1	TRBJ1-6	many	TGTGCCAGCAGCAAAGGCAGACAGGGAGATTCACCCCTCCACTTT	CASSKGRQGDSPLHF
.	TRBV24-1	TRBJ2-2	.	TGTGCCACCAGTGGCCCCGAGGGGGAGCTGTTTTTT	CATSGPEGELFF
.	TRBV3-1/TRBV3-2	TRBJ1-1	.	TGTGCCAGCAGCCAAATCGGGGGGGTCACTGAAGCTTTCTTT	CASSQIGGVTEAFF
.	TRBV5-4	TRBJ1-1	few	TGTGCCAGCAGCGCCCAACCGCGGAACACTGAAGCTTTCTTT	CASSAQPRNTEAFF
TRBD1	TRBV10-3	TRBJ2-7	.	TGTGCCATCAGTAATACAGGGGGCTACGAGCAGTACTTC	CAISNTGGYEQYF
TRBD1	TRBV7-9	TRBJ2-7	.	TGTGCCAGCAGCCTCAGGGGGTCCTACGAGCAGTACTTC	CASSLRGSYEQYF
TRBD1	TRBV25-1	TRBJ2-2	.	TGTGCCAGCAGGGGACAGGGAGGGACCGGGGAGCTGTTTTTT	CASRGQGGTGELFF
.	TRBV11-2	TRBJ1-2	.	TGTGCCAGCAGCTTGAGGCCAGGGTATGGCTACACCTTC	CASSLRPGYGYTF
.	TRBV15	TRBJ2-3	.	TGTGCCACCAGCAGCCTCGACAGGAACACAGATACGCAGTATTTT	CATSSLDRNTDTQYF
.	TRBV24-1	TRBJ1-1	.	TGTGCCACCAGTGACGGACACGCGGATGAAGCTTTCTTT	CATSDGHADEAFF
TRBD1	TRBV27	TRBJ1-2	.	TGTGCCAGCTCTCCCGTCGGACAGGGGCTTGGCTACACCTTC	CASSPVGQGLGYTF
TRBD1	TRBV5-1	TRBJ2-3	.	TGCGCCAGCAGCAGGGGAACAGGGGGATTAGGCACAGATACGCAGTATTTT	CASSRGTGGLGTDTQYF
TRBD1	TRBV5-6	TRBJ2-7	.	TGTGCCAGCAGCCCCGGGACAGGGACCTACGAGCAGTACTTC	CASSPGTGTYEQYF
.	TRBV11-2	TRBJ2-7	.	TGTGCCAGCAGCCCAGGAACATACGAGCAGTACTTC	CASSPGTYEQYF
.	TRBV2	TRBJ2-5	once	TGTGCCAGCAGTGTCGATCTCGGGGAAGAGACCCAGTACTTC	CASSVDLGEETQYF